The 15 T cell receptor beta chains listed next were all sequenced from one sample in a study of shared clonotypes between healthy human individuals. Produced via immunoSEQ multiplex PCR; TCRdb's table is partial and in-frame only. In the table there are some 2,400,000 clones, around 95% of which are singletons. Sequenced: naive CD4+ T cells sorted from blood. Sample subset: CD45RA+ positively selected. The receptors were sampled from a man younger than 35 in good health.

The chain combines TRBV5-1 with TRBJ2-7, with D perhaps matching TRBD2 (5 bases). CDR3 size: 14 residues. V was cut by 0 bases and J by 7 bases, with 14 bases left in between. Germline CDR1 and CDR2: SGHRS and YFSETQ. The CDR3 DNA reads TGCGCCAGCAGCTTGGAACTAGACTCCCGGGAGCAGTACTTC. It is translated as CASSLELDSREQYF.

The chain recombines TRBV5-1 with TRBJ1-2, with D possibly matching TRBD1 (6 bases). Germline values: CDR1 SGHRS, CDR2 YFSETQ. The CDR3 length is 15 residues. Deletions cut 0 bases from V and 4 bases from J, with 13 bases between. The DNA of the CDR3 is TGCGCCAGCAGCTTGGCTGGGGGCTTGGGCTATGGCTACACCTTC. It yields the protein CASSLAGGLGYGYTF.

The chain joins TRBV5-1 to TRBJ2-7; no clear D gene. The ends were cut back, 3 bases at V and 3 bases at J, with 7 bases in the middle. Germline CDR1 and CDR2: SGHRS and YFSETQ. The CDR3 is 12 amino acids. Here the CDR3 DNA reads TGCGCCAGCAGCTCACAGCACTACGAGCAGTACTTC. Translating gives CASSSQHYEQYF.

The chain combines TRBV5-5 with TRBJ1-2; TRBD1 is a possible D gene (5 bases). The CDR3 has 15 residues. The V and J ends lost 2 bases and 2 bases respectively, with 13 bases between them. In germline, CDR1 is SGHKS, CDR2 YYEKEE (reference sequence). The CDR3 nucleotides are TGTGCCAGCAGCTTAATCGGGGCCCAGAACTATGGCTACACCTTC. Amino acids: CASSLIGAQNYGYTF.

The rearrangement joins TRBV18 to TRBJ1-1; no reliable D call. The CDR3 contains 16 residues. V was cut by 2 bases and J by 1 base, with 14 bases left in between. Germline CDR1 is KGHSH and CDR2 is LQKENI. The CDR3 reads CASSPEVRSQNTEAFF. For the CDR3, the DNA is TGTGCCAGCTCACCAGAAGTTCGGTCTCAGAACACTGAAGCTTTCTTT.

The chain has TRBV10-3 and TRBJ2-4, with 7 bases aligning to TRBD1. This CDR3 has 14 amino acids. Germline trimming cut 6 bases from V and 9 bases from J; bases unmatched to any gene: 11. CDR1 is ENHRY and CDR2 is SYGVKD in the germline V gene. CDR3 coding DNA: TGTGCCATCAGCTTAGGGGGCGCCCGAGGCATTCAGTACTTC. Encoded protein: CAISLGGARGIQYF.

As to this clone: At one boundary the junction diverges from the germline segment, which might be a read error. The genes are TRBV7-7 and TRBJ1-3, with 8 bases fitting TRBD1. Per germline, CDR1 SSHAT and CDR2 FNYEAQ (reference sequence). The CDR3 spans 15 residues. The DNA for the CDR3 is TGTGCTAGCAGCCCAGGGGGCAGCTCTGGAAACACCATATATTTT. Protein: CASSPGGSSGNTIYF. Together with reference TRBV7-7 and TRBJ1-3, the CDR3 gives the full variable domain: GAGVSQSPRYKVTKRGQDVTLRCDPISSHATLYWYQQALGQGPEFLTYFNYEAQPDKSGLPSDRFSAERPEGSISTLTIQRTEQRDSAMYRCASSPGGSSGNTIYFGEGSWLTVV.

This chain uses TRBV29-1 with TRBJ2-1, with 8 bases lining up with TRBD1. The CDR3 extends over 13 amino acids. V lost 4 bases and J lost 12; bases outside the gene matches: 11. The V gene's germline CDR1 is SQVTM and CDR2 ANQGSEA. The CDR3 loop is CSVGDRGVVGQFF. The CDR3 DNA reads as TGCAGCGTTGGTGACAGGGGAGTAGTGGGGCAGTTCTTC.

The chain employs TRBV4-2 and TRBJ2-7; D not resolved. This CDR3 spans 14 amino acids. Germline CDR1 LGHNA, CDR2 YNFKEQ. With 0 bases removed from V and 7 bases from J, the gap between germline ends came to 13 bases. The chain's CDR3 is CASSQDAAPIEQYF. CDR3 DNA: TGTGCCAGCAGCCAAGATGCGGCCCCCATTGAGCAGTACTTC.

As DNA, the CDR3 is TGTGCCAGCCTGCGTAACAGGGTCAGCACTGAAGCTTTCTTT. Translating gives CASLRNRVSTEAFF. J is TRBJ1-1 and V is TRBV6-6; D is perhaps TRBD1 (6 bases). Germline CDR1 and CDR2: MNHNY and SVGAGI (reference sequence). The CDR3 runs 14 residues. V lost 8 bases to trimming and J lost 4 bases, with 17 bases between them.

The chain carries TRBV5-6 and TRBJ2-7; 11 positions agree with TRBD2. CDR3 length: 15 residues. V shed 6 bases and J 4 bases; nucleotides not matched to a gene: 9. CDR1 and CDR2 (germline): SGHDT, YYEEEE. In nucleotides, the CDR3 is TGTGCCAGCACCATTTCTAGCGGGAGGATATACGAGCAGTACTTC. It is translated as CASTISSGRIYEQYF.

This chain joins TRBV28 and TRBJ2-3; no clear D. The CDR3 sequence is 13 residues long. CDR1 is MDHEN, CDR2 SYDVKM, per germline. V gave up 4 bases and J gave up 5 bases, with 10 bases separating them. CDR3 loop: CASSSGPQDTQYF. The DNA of the CDR3 is TGTGCCAGCAGTTCGGGCCCCCAAGATACGCAGTATTTT.

This clone was seen only once. The V call is TRBV4-3, the J call TRBJ2-5, with D possibly being TRBD1 (6 bases). The CDR3 is made up of 14 amino acids. V was shortened by 0 bases and J by 9 bases, with 14 bases between the two germline ends. The germline CDR1 and CDR2 sequences are LGHNA and YSLEER. The CDR3 bases are TGCGCCAGCAGCCAAGAAAGTCAAGGGGGACCCCAGTACTTC. Its protein is CASSQESQGGPQYF.

The chain has TRBV6-5 and TRBJ2-2; D gene unclear. CDR1 and CDR2 from the germline V gene are MNHEY and SVGAGI. The CDR3 length is 15 residues. Trimming cost V 7 bases and J 5 bases, with 17 bases left between them. CDR3 in amino acids: CASTGGSLGTGELFF. The CDR3 DNA reads as TGTGCCAGCACGGGTGGGTCCCTGGGAACCGGGGAGCTGTTTTTT.

This rearrangement joins TRBV27 to TRBJ1-5; TRBD1 matches at 8 bases. Germline CDR1 MNHEY, CDR2 SMNVEV (reference sequence). The CDR3 is 15 residues long. Trimming took 6 bases from V and 0 from J; bases not matched to a gene: 4. This CDR3 reads CASRRTGHSNQPQHF. CDR3 DNA sequence: TGTGCCAGCAGGAGGACAGGGCATAGCAATCAGCCCCAGCATTTT.